The 20 T cell receptor beta chains below were found in one sample sequenced in a study of Graves' ophthalmopathy and Graves' hyperthyroidism. Transcripts of RNA were the source for amplifying TCR beta CDR3 regions. First-round RT-PCR with HTBI primers preceded a second-round multiplex PCR. TCRdb re-analysed the multiplex PCR reads in MiXCR, keeping a single row per CDR3 protein. The sample has over a million distinct CDR3 sequences, about 36% seen once. Sequenced: peripheral blood or thyroid tissue (not recorded which). The receptors come from an adult man with Graves' hyperthyroidism.

Concerning this clonotype: A read error may account for a junction end that differs from germline. The chain joins TRBV4-1 to TRBJ1-4; no clear D gene. Germline-derived CDR1 and CDR2 are MGHRA and YSYEKL. The CDR3 has 15 residues. The CDR3 loop reads CASSQGAGFGEKLLF. Written as DNA, the CDR3 is TGCGCCAGCAGCCAAGGGGCGGGGTTTGGGGAAAAACTGCTTTTT.

This clonotype was recorded many times. The rearrangement joins TRBV5-1 to TRBJ1-2; 7 bases fit TRBD1. Germline CDR1 and CDR2: SGHRS and YFSETQ. V gave up 3 bases and J gave up 3 bases; unmatched junction bases: 2. The CDR3 consists of 13 residues. CDR3 loop: CASSYDRDYGYTF. For the CDR3, the DNA is TGCGCCAGCAGCTACGACAGGGACTATGGCTACACCTTC.

On this clonotype: This may arise from a read error, as a much more abundant clone is one base away. The gene calls are TRBV20-1 and TRBJ2-5; D is unresolved. Germline CDR1 reads DFQATT; CDR2 reads SNEGSKA (reference sequence). V lost 2 bases to trimming and J lost 3 bases, with 13 bases between them. The CDR3 consists of 14 residues. This CDR3 reads CSARRAGWEETQYF. As DNA, the CDR3 is TGCAGTGCTAGACGGGCCGGGTGGGAAGAGACCCAGTACTTC.

This clonotype was seen ten or more times. The chain is built from TRBV20-1 and TRBJ1-1; D ambiguous. The length of the CDR3 is 14 residues. V lost 0 bases to trimming and J lost 10 bases, with 18 bases between them. Germline-derived CDR1 and CDR2 are DFQATT and SNEGSKA (reference sequence). CDR3 sequence: CSARDQTLLGGAFF. Written as DNA, the CDR3 is TGCAGTGCTAGAGATCAAACCTTGTTAGGAGGAGCTTTCTTT.

This clonotype has a count of ten or more. The rearrangement links TRBV6-6 to TRBJ2-5; D may correspond to TRBD1 or TRBD2 (6 bases each). Germline CDR1 reads MNHNY; CDR2 reads SVGAGI (reference sequence). The CDR3 has 16 residues. V lost 1 base, J lost 3 bases, and 15 bases lay in between. The chain's CDR3 is CASSYYAAGTKETQYF. Written as DNA, the CDR3 is TGTGCCAGCAGTTACTACGCCGCGGGGACAAAAGAGACCCAGTACTTC.

This clonotype has only a few counts. The chain couples TRBV6-6 to TRBJ1-6; D gene unclear. This CDR3 is built from 14 residues. Germline loops: CDR1 MNHNY, CDR2 SVGAGI (reference sequence). V gave up 2 bases and J gave up 6 bases, with 8 bases separating them. CDR3 nucleotide sequence: TGTGCCAGCAGTTACGGAGACCTTAATTCACCCCTCCACTTT. Translation gives CASSYGDLNSPLHF.

The sample holds a few counts of this clonotype. The chain uses TRBV12-3 or TRBV12-4 and TRBJ1-5; D perhaps matches TRBD1 (5 bases). The CDR3 has 16 residues. Trimming removed 7 bases at V and 2 bases at J, with 18 bases between. The CDR3 loop is CASIPGRTWGNQPQHF. The CDR3 region has the DNA TGTGCCAGCATTCCCGGACGGACATGGGGCAATCAGCCCCAGCATTTT.

This clonotype was observed many times. The genes are TRBV7-2 and TRBJ2-7; 10 bases fit TRBD2. This CDR3 has 15 residues. V was pared by 5 bases and J by 0 bases, with 4 bases of the junction left unmatched. Per germline, CDR1 SGHTA and CDR2 FQGNSA. CDR3 region: CASSTSSGSSYEQYF. CDR3 DNA sequence: TGTGCCAGCAGCACCTCTAGCGGGAGCTCCTACGAGCAGTACTTC.

This clonotype was seen repeatedly, ten times or more. J is TRBJ2-7 and V is TRBV7-9; 8 nucleotides line up with TRBD1. The CDR3 consists of 14 residues. J lost 4 bases, V lost 4 bases, and 6 bases had no gene match. Germline values: CDR1 SEHNR, CDR2 FQNEAQ (reference sequence). DNA for the CDR3: TGTGCCAGCAGCTCCCGGGACAGGTGGTACGAGCAGTACTTC. Protein product: CASSSRDRWYEQYF.

V gene TRBV27 combines with J gene TRBJ1-5; no clear D. CDR3 length equals 14 residues. V gave up 1 base and J gave up 6 bases, with 10 bases separating them. CDR1 is MNHEY and CDR2 is SMNVEV in the germline V gene (reference sequence). As DNA, the CDR3 is TGTGCCAGCAGTTTATACGGGGTTACTCAGCCCCAGCATTTT. Protein: CASSLYGVTQPQHF.

This chain uses TRBV24-1 with TRBJ2-2; TRBD2 aligns across 12 bases. This CDR3 has 18 residues. Trimming took 4 bases from V and 2 from J; bases not matched to a gene: 7. Germline V gene lookup returns CDR1 KGHDR and CDR2 SFDVKD. This chain's CDR3 is CATSDPTSGSHNTGELFF. CDR3 sequence (DNA): TGTGCCACCAGTGACCCGACTAGCGGGAGCCACAACACCGGGGAGCTGTTTTTT.

The chain combines TRBV9 with TRBJ2-5; 15 bases fit TRBD2. The DNA end is a closer match to TRBJ2-1, so the J assignment may be wrong. This CDR3 region has 16 residues. In germline, CDR1 is SGDLS, CDR2 YYNGEE. The CDR3 DNA reads as TGTGCCAGCAGAAACCTTCGGACTAGCGGGAGGGGTGAGCAGTTCTTC. As protein: CASRNLRTSGRGEQFF.

J is TRBJ2-5 and V is TRBV4-2, with 9 bases matching TRBD2. CDR1 LGHNA and CDR2 YNFKEQ come from the germline V gene. This CDR3 has 18 residues. The V and J ends lost 4 bases and 4 bases, in that order; junction bases with no gene match: 16. CDR3 protein: CASSLASGAGGPGETQYF. The CDR3 bases are TGTGCCAGCAGCCTCGCTTCTGGGGCGGGAGGGCCGGGAGAGACCCAGTACTTC.

This clonotype was counted a few times. The chain carries TRBV19 and TRBJ2-2; 8 bases are a match to TRBD1. The CDR3 contains 14 residues. Losses at the gene ends were 7 bases for V and 1 base for J; bases not matched to a gene: 2. Germline CDR1 and CDR2: LNHDA and SQIVND (reference sequence). The CDR3 reads CASTGQVNTGELFF. The CDR3 DNA follows: TGTGCCAGTACGGGACAGGTGAACACCGGGGAGCTGTTTTTT.

This chain joins TRBV7-2 and TRBJ2-7; 9 nucleotides line up with TRBD1. This CDR3 comprises 15 residues. The ends lost 6 bases at V and 0 bases at J; junction bases unmatched: 6. CDR1 is SGHTA and CDR2 is FQGNSA in the germline V gene. In DNA form, the CDR3 reads TGTGCCAGCAGTCTCCGGGACAGGGACTCCTACGAGCAGTACTTC. Its translation is CASSLRDRDSYEQYF.

Comments on this clonotype: Since a much larger clone is just one base distant, this may be a read error. This sequence joins TRBV19 and TRBJ1-5, with D possibly TRBD1 on 5 matching bases. Germline values: CDR1 LNHDA, CDR2 SQIVND (reference sequence). V lost 6 bases and J lost 3, with 9 bases in between. CDR3 size: 13 residues. The CDR3 sequence is CASRDKVNQPQHF. The CDR3 DNA follows: TGTGCCAGTAGGGACAAGGTCAATCAGCCCCAGCATTTT.

In its sample, this clonotype was seen a few times. The chain has TRBV6-1 and TRBJ2-7, with 8 bases fitting TRBD1. V shed 7 bases, J shed 3 bases, and the junction held 11 bases outside the gene matches. Germline assignment: CDR1 MNHNS and CDR2 SASEGT. This CDR3 is 15 amino acids long. CDR3: CASTLTGGSLYEQYF. The CDR3 coding sequence is TGTGCCAGCACCTTAACAGGGGGATCTCTCTACGAGCAGTACTTC.

This clonotype was recorded a few times. The rearrangement links TRBV6-5 to TRBJ1-1; 7 bases align to TRBD1. The germline CDR1 and CDR2 sequences are MNHEY and SVGAGI. V lost 5 bases and J lost 7; bases outside the gene matches: 7. This CDR3 spans 13 amino acids. In DNA form, the CDR3 reads TGTGCCAGCAGTCTCAGGGGGTCTCGTGAAGCTTTCTTT. This codes for CASSLRGSREAFF.

A note on this clonotype: A single base separates this from a much larger clone, so it may be a read error. Here the CDR3 reads CAASQWTDDEKLFF. In DNA, the CDR3 is TGTGCCGCATCTCAATGGACCGACGATGAAAAACTGTTTTTT. V usage is TRBV19 and J usage is TRBJ1-4; D gene ambiguous. Germline-derived CDR1 and CDR2 are LNHDA and SQIVND (reference sequence). There are 14 residues in the CDR3. V gave up 11 bases and J gave up 6 bases, with 19 bases separating them.

The table lists this clonotype with many counts. The chain links TRBV15 to TRBJ2-5; 12 nucleotides match TRBD1. Germline CDR1 reads LNHNV; CDR2 reads YYDKDF (reference sequence). Germline trimming cut 6 bases from V and 5 bases from J; bases unmatched to any gene: 7. The length of the CDR3 is 15 residues. This CDR3 is CATRGWDRGPETQYF. The CDR3 nucleotides read TGTGCCACCAGAGGTTGGGACAGGGGGCCGGAGACCCAGTACTTC.